One T cell receptor beta chain is described in this entry. The antigen remains unidentified. The sample belongs to a study of T cell responses to AZD1222 COVID-19 vaccine. Study-wide context: It was second doses at about 4 or about 12 weeks that were pooled. Findings of the study overall: Vaccine-associated CD4 TCRs ranged over spike, dominating at 160-218 and 743-854. Following two doses of AZD1222, Spike-specific TCR breadth and depth rose. White British ancestry dominated among donors, who included more females, and clonal diversity was possibly underestimated.

The germline gives CDR1 MRHNA, CDR2 SNTAGT. The CDR3 runs to 18 residues. J gave up 4 bases and V 4 bases, and 8 bases lay outside the gene matches. TCRdb keeps only in-frame clones here, not all; method: immunoSEQ multiplex PCR. Here the sample spans 170,000 or so clones, 90% being singletons. The material sequenced was peripheral blood, taken on day 0 of AZD1222 vaccination. The sequence was obtained from an adult in good health. The chain has TRBV6-4 and TRBJ2-2; 14 bases match TRBD2. For the CDR3, the DNA is TGTGCCAGCAGTGCCGCGACTAGCGGGGGGGCAGTCACCGGGGAGCTGTTTTTT. This codes for CASSAATSGGAVTGELFF.